The clone carrying this T cell receptor beta chain was detected ten times or more. A much larger clone sits a single nucleotide away, making a read error possible. The second PCR ran roughly 6 to 12 cycles with a sample-barcoded 5' primer and J-beta primers. TCRdb used MiXCR to reprocess the 5' RACE reads, holding one entry per CDR3 protein. This repertoire shows 750,000 to 950,000 distinct CDR3 sequences, 29% found once; its top ten account for around 9.6%. This sample was taken from a study of blood T cells in healthy people across ages. Trimming at V came to 4 bases and at J to 4 bases, leaving 8 bases not matched to a gene. This CDR3 is built from 15 residues. Looked up from germline, CDR1 is SGHRS and CDR2 is YFSETQ. These data also featured in a second study, about T cells of mothers and their children.

This TCR derives from a woman between 35 and 50 years old in good health. The chain has TRBV5-1 and TRBJ2-7; 10 bases are a match to TRBD1. Material: blood. The CDR3 region has the DNA TGCGCCAGCAGCGCGGGGACAGGGGATAGGTACGAGCAGTACTTC. Its protein is CASSAGTGDRYEQYF.